This entry concerns a single T cell receptor (beta chain). The source of the sample is a study of T cells expressing NK-cell markers. CDR3 size: 16 residues. Germline V lookup: CDR1 SGHDT, CDR2 YYEEEE. With the 5' RACE reads reprocessed, TCRdb shows one record per CDR3 protein and no DNA. The sample has some 390,000 distinct CDR3 sequences; the top ten hold 9.5% to 12%. V is TRBV5-6 and J is TRBJ2-6; no DNA is available, so the TRBD1 call from TCRdb remains unchecked. This TCR was sampled from a woman aged 45 to 65 in good health. Sequencing was carried out using blood T cells: a sorted CD56 or NKG2C T cell subset, CD4+ or CD8+ T cells, or bulk PBMC T cells (not recorded which). The CDR3 sequence: CASSYGPGQGANVLTF.